What follows are 24 T cell receptor beta chains derived from one specimen sequenced in a study of cytomegalovirus exposure and HLA in healthy donors. The primer mix had 60 Vbeta and 13 Jbeta primers. Using immunoSEQ multiplex PCR, the repertoire was profiled, and TCRdb retains in-frame clones only, with some absent. The table has 180,000 or so clones, 77% seen once. The source material was PBMCs. These receptor sequences come from a man aged 18 to 35 in good health and CMV-seronegative.

This chain links TRBV6-5 with TRBJ1-1; D unresolved. Germline CDR1 and CDR2: MNHEY and SVGAGI. Deletions cut 11 bases from V and 1 base from J, with 8 bases between. This CDR3 region has 11 residues. For the CDR3, the DNA is TGTGCCCTTCAGCGGAACACTGAAGCTTTCTTT. Its protein is CALQRNTEAFF.

The genes are TRBV27 and TRBJ2-4; maybe TRBD2 (5 bases). The V gene lost 2 bases and the J gene lost 1 base, with 12 bases spanning the gap. Germline loops: CDR1 MNHEY, CDR2 SMNVEV (reference sequence). CDR3 length: 16 amino acids. CDR3 loop: CASSLRPERAKNIQYF. For the CDR3, the DNA is TGTGCCAGCAGTTTACGGCCAGAGCGGGCCAAAAACATTCAGTACTTC.

This clone occurred a few times. The V and J genes are TRBV19 and TRBJ1-5, with a tentative D call TRBD1 (6 bases). Between the trimmed V and J ends, which lost 7 bases and 0 bases, there was a span of 10 bases. Germline assignment: CDR1 LNHDA and CDR2 SQIVND (reference sequence). The CDR3 is made up of 14 amino acids. The CDR3 nucleotides are TGTGCCAGTATGACAGGCTATAGCAATCAGCCCCAGCATTTT. It yields the protein CASMTGYSNQPQHF.

The chain employs TRBV30 and TRBJ1-5; D might be TRBD1 (6 bases). The germline gives CDR1 GTSNPN, CDR2 SVGIG (reference sequence). This CDR3 comprises 14 residues. Trimming left V 1 base short and J 7 bases short, with 14 bases between. CDR3 sequence: CAWSAGGLGQPQHF. CDR3 sequence (DNA): TGTGCCTGGAGTGCCGGGGGGCTTGGACAGCCCCAGCATTTT. The full variable domain, rest sourced from reference TRBV30 and TRBJ1-5, is SQTIHQWPATLVQPVGSPLSLECTVEGTSNPNLYWYRQAAGRGLQLLFYSVGIGQISSEVPQNLSASRPQDRQFILSSKKLLLSDSGFYLCAWSAGGLGQPQHFGDGTRLSIL.

This clone was counted a few times. This sequence joins TRBV6-1 and TRBJ1-1; D is undetermined. The germline CDR1 and CDR2 sequences are MNHNS and SASEGT. The V end lost 5 bases, the J end lost 4 bases, and 11 bases lay between the germline ends. The CDR3 is 13 residues long. The CDR3 is CASSFTGRTEAFF. The CDR3 DNA is TGTGCCAGCAGTTTTACGGGTCGCACTGAAGCTTTCTTT.

The chain is built from TRBV20-1 and TRBJ2-7; no clear D. The V end was cut by 6 bases, the J end by 3 bases, with 3 bases between. The CDR3 consists of 9 residues. The V gene's germline CDR1 is DFQATT and CDR2 SNEGSKA (reference sequence). The CDR3 DNA reads as TGCAGTGCCGGCTACGAGCAGTACTTC. Translating it yields CSAGYEQYF.

This rearrangement joins TRBV4-1 to TRBJ1-3; 8 bases are a match to TRBD1. The junction had 7 bases not matched to a gene; V was cut back by 2 bases and J by 4 bases. CDR1 is MGHRA, CDR2 YSYEKL, per germline. CDR3 size: 16 residues. The CDR3 sequence is CASSQPSRDRGNTIYF. For the CDR3, the DNA is TGCGCCAGCAGCCAACCAAGTCGGGACAGGGGAAACACCATATATTTT.

J is TRBJ2-1 and V is TRBV2, with 13 bases that match TRBD2. Looked up from germline, CDR1 is SNHLY and CDR2 is FYNNEI. Trimming cost V 6 bases and J 2 bases; bases outside gene matches: 13. The CDR3 has 19 residues. CDR3 DNA: TGTGCCAGCAGCGAGAGACTAGCGGGAGGAGTAGGGCCCTACAATGAGCAGTTCTTC. Encoded protein: CASSERLAGGVGPYNEQFF.

This chain joins TRBV6-5 and TRBJ2-7; the match to TRBD1 covers 7 bases. Germline CDR1 reads MNHEY; CDR2 reads SVGAGI. The CDR3 spans 14 residues. J gave up 8 bases and V 3 bases, and 10 bases lay outside the gene matches. The CDR3 is CASSYSVEQGKQYF. In DNA, the CDR3 is TGTGCCAGCAGTTATTCGGTGGAACAGGGGAAGCAGTACTTC.

The chain links TRBV27 to TRBJ2-7; TRBD2 agrees at 7 bases. Losses at the gene ends were 5 bases for V and 1 base for J; bases not matched to a gene: 11. The CDR3 runs 16 residues. Germline CDR1 and CDR2: MNHEY and SMNVEV (reference sequence). CDR3 bases: TGTGCCAGCAGTCCCCGACGGCCTAGCGGATCCTACGAGCAGTACTTC. Amino acids: CASSPRRPSGSYEQYF.

This chain connects TRBV5-1 to TRBJ2-3; D gene ambiguous. The germline gives CDR1 SGHRS, CDR2 YFSETQ. V dropped 1 base and J dropped 2 bases, with 11 bases sitting between them. The CDR3 is 15 residues long. The CDR3 here is CASSLPRLNTDTQYF. The CDR3 nucleotides are TGCGCCAGCAGCTTGCCCCGACTGAACACAGATACGCAGTATTTT.

The gene calls are TRBV6-6 and TRBJ1-5; D call uncertain. Germline values: CDR1 MNHNY, CDR2 SVGAGI (reference sequence). The CDR3 sequence is 14 residues long. V lost 0 bases and J 0 bases, leaving 3 bases between the germline ends. The CDR3 sequence is CASSYSSSNQPQHF. The CDR3 DNA reads as TGTGCCAGCAGTTACTCGAGTAGCAATCAGCCCCAGCATTTT.

The chain combines TRBV7-2 with TRBJ1-2, with a tentative D call TRBD1 (5 bases). Trimming left V 3 bases short and J 4 bases short, with 12 bases between. The germline CDR1 and CDR2 sequences are SGHTA and FQGNSA. The CDR3 covers 14 residues. CDR3 DNA: TGTGCCAGCAGCTTTGCCCAGGGTTTCTATGGCTACACCTTC. This gives the protein CASSFAQGFYGYTF. Supplemented by reference TRBV7-2 and TRBJ1-2, the full variable domain reads GAGVSQSPSNKVTEKGKDVELRCDPISGHTALYWYRQSLGQGLEFLIYFQGNSAPDKSGLPSDRFSAERTGGSVSTLTIQRTQQEDSAVYLCASSFAQGFYGYTFGSGTRLTVV.

The J gene is TRBJ2-7, the V gene TRBV7-8; D is perhaps TRBD1 (5 bases). V gave up 5 bases and J gave up 2 bases, with 13 bases separating them. Germline V lookup: CDR1 SGHVS, CDR2 FQNEAQ. The CDR3 loop spans 14 amino acids. The CDR3 region has the DNA TGTGCCAGCAGCCTTCTCCAGGGAACCTACGAGCAGTACTTC. As protein: CASSLLQGTYEQYF.

The chain recombines TRBV7-3 with TRBJ1-1; 7 nucleotides line up with TRBD1. After removal of 5 bases from V and 3 bases from J, the junction contained 3 bases not matched to a gene. The length of the CDR3 is 13 residues. Germline V CDR1 and CDR2: SGHTA, FQGTGA. The CDR3 DNA follows: TGTGCCAGCAGCCGCAGGGGGGACACTGAAGCTTTCTTT. This codes for CASSRRGDTEAFF.

The CDR3 spells CASSPVDRVGTQYF. DNA for the CDR3: TGTGCCAGCAGCCCCGTGGACAGGGTGGGGACCCAGTACTTC. V is TRBV7-8 and J is TRBJ2-5; 8 nucleotides align to TRBD1. CDR3 size: 14 residues. Trimming removed 5 bases from V and 7 bases from J; junction bases left unmatched: 9. Germline V lookup: CDR1 SGHVS, CDR2 FQNEAQ.

The rearrangement joins TRBV4-3 to TRBJ2-1; D remains ambiguous. The germline V gene encodes CDR1 LGHNA and CDR2 YSLEER. CDR3 length: 13 residues. V gave up 3 bases and J gave up 8 bases, with 11 bases separating them. Written as DNA, the CDR3 is TGCGCCAGCAGCCAGTCCGAACTCGATGAGCAGTTCTTC. This encodes CASSQSELDEQFF.

CDR3 amino acids: CASSEGGRGTDTQYF. CDR3 in DNA: TGTGCCAGCAGCGAGGGCGGGAGGGGAACAGATACGCAGTATTTT. The V gene is TRBV4-2, the J gene TRBJ2-3; TRBD2 agrees at 9 bases. This CDR3 region has 15 residues. Germline V lookup: CDR1 LGHNA, CDR2 YNFKEQ. J was trimmed by 3 bases and V by 5 bases; bases with no gene match: 6.

This rearrangement joins TRBV13 to TRBJ2-7; 14 bases are shared with TRBD2. The CDR3 is 17 amino acids. Germline CDR1 and CDR2: PRHDT and FYEKMQ (reference sequence). J gave up 0 bases and V 3 bases, and 4 bases lay outside the gene matches. The CDR3 nucleotides are TGTGCCAGCAGCTTGCGGACTAGCGGGGGGAGCTCCTACGAGCAGTACTTC. Translating gives CASSLRTSGGSSYEQYF.

CDR3 region: CASSYEGVRGYTF. The CDR3 DNA follows: TGTGCCAGCAGTTACGAGGGGGTTCGGGGCTACACCTTC. This sequence joins TRBV6-6 and TRBJ1-2, with D perhaps matching TRBD1 (6 bases). CDR1 and CDR2 (germline): MNHNY, SVGAGI (reference sequence). V lost 2 bases to trimming and J lost 8 bases, with 12 bases between them. The CDR3 is made up of 13 amino acids.

The CDR3 nucleotides read TGTGCCAGCTCACTGAGCTCTTACAGGGCCGGTGAAGCTTTCTTT. This encodes CASSLSSYRAGEAFF. The V call is TRBV18, the J call TRBJ1-1; a weak D match, TRBD1 (6 bases). Per germline, CDR1 KGHSH and CDR2 LQKENI. This CDR3 comprises 15 residues. V was clipped by 4 bases and J by 7 bases, with 19 bases between them.

The CDR3 is CAWSARDWIYNEQFF. For the CDR3, the DNA is TGTGCCTGGAGTGCGAGGGATTGGATATACAATGAGCAGTTCTTC. The V call is TRBV30, the J call TRBJ2-1, with D tentatively TRBD2 (5 bases). Per germline, CDR1 GTSNPN and CDR2 SVGIG (reference sequence). V dropped 1 base and J dropped 4 bases, with 14 bases sitting between them. CDR3 length: 15 residues.

The rearrangement joins TRBV7-9 to TRBJ1-1; D might be TRBD1 (6 bases). The V end lost 4 bases, the J end lost 12 bases, and 18 bases lay between the germline ends. The CDR3 covers 13 residues. From germline, CDR1 is SEHNR and CDR2 FQNEAQ (reference sequence). The CDR3 here is CASSSAGVRVPFF. The CDR3 nucleotides are TGTGCCAGCAGCTCCGCAGGGGTTAGGGTGCCTTTCTTT.

The V and J genes are TRBV6-1 and TRBJ1-2, with D possibly matching TRBD1 (5 bases). V dropped 0 bases and J dropped 5 bases, with 10 bases sitting between them. CDR3 length equals 14 residues. From germline, CDR1 is MNHNS and CDR2 SASEGT. Written as DNA, the CDR3 is TGTGCCAGCAGTGAAGCACCGGGACTATATGGCTACACCTTC. Translated: CASSEAPGLYGYTF.